These 6 T cell receptor beta chains originate from one sample sequenced in a study of T-cell reconstitution after alpha-beta-depleted transplantation in children. These receptors' targets are unknown. Study-wide findings and caveats: About two months after transplant, alpha-beta T cells reportedly came from several hundred expanded graft clones.

The library targeted TCRbeta and was prepared with unique molecular identifiers. TCRdb processed the PCR reads anew with MiXCR; each CDR3 protein has one entry. This sample has 25,000 to 35,000 distinct CDR3 sequences, with more than 6% found just once. The specimen comprised peripheral blood, sampled 60 days after TCRalphabeta/CD19-depleted stem cell transplant. These TCRs come from a child younger than two who had a stem cell transplant for acute myeloid leukemia, so the T cells may come from the graft donor.

This clonotype has a count of ten or more. The chain is built from TRBV4-3 and TRBJ2-7, with a possible D match to TRBD1 (6 bases). CDR1 and CDR2 (germline): LGHNA, YSLEER. V lost 1 base and J lost 5, with 6 bases in between. CDR3 size: 12 residues. The CDR3 spells CASSQAGDEQYF. For the CDR3, the DNA is TGCGCCAGCAGCCAAGCAGGGGACGAGCAGTACTTC.

This clonotype was counted many times. The V gene is TRBV12-3 or TRBV12-4, the J gene TRBJ1-3, with D maybe TRBD1 (5 bases). The V end was cut by 11 bases, the J end by 4 bases, with 9 bases between. The CDR3 runs 11 residues. This chain's CDR3 is CAWDLGNTIYF. CDR3 in DNA: TGTGCCTGGGACCTGGGAAACACCATATATTTT.

The table lists this clonotype with many counts. The rearrangement joins TRBV14 to TRBJ2-1; 12 nucleotides agree with TRBD2. The CDR3 has 14 residues. V shed 9 bases, J shed 2 bases, and the junction held 2 bases outside the gene matches. Germline lookup yields CDR1 SGHDN and CDR2 FVKESK. The CDR3 coding sequence is TGTGCCAGGACTAGCGGGAGACCCTACAATGAGCAGTTCTTC. It translates to CARTSGRPYNEQFF. The full variable domain, with the rest looked up from reference TRBV14 and TRBJ2-1, is EAGVTQFPSHSVIEKGQTVTLRCDPISGHDNLYWYRRVMGKEIKFLLHFVKESKQDESGMPNNRFLAERTGGTYSTLKVQPAELEDSGVYFCARTSGRPYNEQFFGPGTRLTVL.

In its sample, this clonotype was seen a few times. V and J are TRBV6-2 or TRBV6-3 and TRBJ2-7; D is tentatively TRBD1 or TRBD2 (5 bases each). The V and J ends lost 0 bases and 2 bases respectively, with 14 bases between them. From germline, CDR1 is MNHEY and CDR2 SVGEGT. This CDR3 comprises 16 residues. The CDR3 spells CASSYSRALGAYEQYF. The CDR3, as DNA: TGTGCCAGCAGTTACTCCCGGGCCCTGGGGGCCTACGAGCAGTACTTC.

The table lists this clonotype with many counts. This rearrangement joins TRBV5-5 to TRBJ2-3; D remains unclear. V lost 0 bases and J lost 2, with 10 bases in between. The length of the CDR3 is 15 residues. The germline V gene has CDR1 SGHKS and CDR2 YYEKEE (reference sequence). The CDR3 nucleotides read TGTGCCAGCAGCTTGGTTTTCCGTTCCACAGATACGCAGTATTTT. As protein: CASSLVFRSTDTQYF.

This clonotype was counted at least ten times. This chain connects TRBV4-3 to TRBJ2-3; the D is unclear. The germline gives CDR1 LGHNA, CDR2 YSLEER. Trimming took off 1 base at V and 3 bases at J, with 17 bases between the two ends. The CDR3 spans 17 residues. CDR3 sequence: CASSQGAGTGWTDTQYF. The DNA for the CDR3 is TGCGCCAGCAGCCAAGGGGCAGGTACTGGTTGGACAGATACGCAGTATTTT.